This T cell receptor (beta chain) comes out of a study of T cells expressing NK-cell markers. Study in general: The eight sequenced donors comprised seven who were HCMV-seropositive and one who was seronegative.

TCR beta cDNA was generated via 5'RACE template switching incorporating UMIs. TCRdb reanalyzed the 5' RACE reads and collapses them to one entry per CDR3 protein, without DNA. This listing includes about 390,000 distinct CDR3 sequences. CDR1 SGHVS and CDR2 FQNEAQ come from the germline V gene. This CDR3 is 15 amino acids long. The sample was blood T cells: a sorted CD56 or NKG2C T cell subset, CD4+ or CD8+ T cells, or bulk PBMC T cells (not recorded which). The clonotype was recovered from a woman between 50 and 59 years old in good health. The rearrangement uses TRBV7-8 and TRBJ1-2; there is no DNA to check the TCRdb D call of TRBD1. CDR3 region: CASSNPGQTFYGYTF.